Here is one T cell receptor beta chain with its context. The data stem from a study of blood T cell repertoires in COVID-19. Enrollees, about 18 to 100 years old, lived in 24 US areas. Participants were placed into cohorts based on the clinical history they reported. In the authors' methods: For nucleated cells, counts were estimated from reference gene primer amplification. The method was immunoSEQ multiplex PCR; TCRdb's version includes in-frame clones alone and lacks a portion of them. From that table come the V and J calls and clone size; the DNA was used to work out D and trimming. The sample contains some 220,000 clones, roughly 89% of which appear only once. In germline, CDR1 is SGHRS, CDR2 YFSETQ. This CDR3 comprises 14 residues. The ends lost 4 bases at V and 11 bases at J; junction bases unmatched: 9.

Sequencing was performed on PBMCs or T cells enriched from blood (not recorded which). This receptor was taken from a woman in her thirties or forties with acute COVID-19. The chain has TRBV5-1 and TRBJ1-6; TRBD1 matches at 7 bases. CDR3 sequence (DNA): TGCGCCAGCAGCCCTGGACAGGCTTCGACACCCCTCCACTTT. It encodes CASSPGQASTPLHF.